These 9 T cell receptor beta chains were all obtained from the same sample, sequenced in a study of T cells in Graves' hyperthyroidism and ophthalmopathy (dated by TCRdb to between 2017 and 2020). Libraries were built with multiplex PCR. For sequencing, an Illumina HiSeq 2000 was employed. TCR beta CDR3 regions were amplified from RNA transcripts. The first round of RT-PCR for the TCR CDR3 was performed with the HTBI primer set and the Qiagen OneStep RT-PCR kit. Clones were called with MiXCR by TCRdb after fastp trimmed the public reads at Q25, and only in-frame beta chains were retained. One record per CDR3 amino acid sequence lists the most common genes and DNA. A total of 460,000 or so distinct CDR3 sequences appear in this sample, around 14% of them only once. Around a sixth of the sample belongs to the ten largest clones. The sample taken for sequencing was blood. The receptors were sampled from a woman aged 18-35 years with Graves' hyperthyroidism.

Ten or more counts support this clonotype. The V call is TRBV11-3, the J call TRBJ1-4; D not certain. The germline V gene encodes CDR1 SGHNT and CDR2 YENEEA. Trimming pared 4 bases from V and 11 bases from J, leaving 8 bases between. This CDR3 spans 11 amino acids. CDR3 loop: CASSSERKLFF. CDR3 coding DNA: TGTGCCAGCAGCTCCGAGAGGAAACTGTTTTTT.

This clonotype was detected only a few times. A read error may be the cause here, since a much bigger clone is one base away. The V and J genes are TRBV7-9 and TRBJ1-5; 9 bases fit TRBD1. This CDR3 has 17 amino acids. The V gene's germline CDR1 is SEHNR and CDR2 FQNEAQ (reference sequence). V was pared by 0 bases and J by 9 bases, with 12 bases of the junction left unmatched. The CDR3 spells CASSLAPGQGTHRPQHF. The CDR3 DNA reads TGTGCCAGCAGCTTAGCTCCGGGACAGGGCACTCATCGGCCCCAGCATTTT.

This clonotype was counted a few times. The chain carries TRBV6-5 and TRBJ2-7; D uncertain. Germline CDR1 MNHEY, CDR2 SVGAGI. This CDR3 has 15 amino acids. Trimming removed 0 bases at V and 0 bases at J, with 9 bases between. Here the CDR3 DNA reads TGTGCCAGCAGTTACTCCGACGGATTCTCCTACGAGCAGTACTTC. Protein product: CASSYSDGFSYEQYF.

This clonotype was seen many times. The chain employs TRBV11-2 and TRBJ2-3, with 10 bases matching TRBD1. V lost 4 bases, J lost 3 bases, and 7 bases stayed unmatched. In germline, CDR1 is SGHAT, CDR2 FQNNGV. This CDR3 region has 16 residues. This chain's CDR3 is CASSSSDRGRTDTQYF. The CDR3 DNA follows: TGTGCCAGCAGCTCATCCGACAGGGGGCGTACAGATACGCAGTATTTT. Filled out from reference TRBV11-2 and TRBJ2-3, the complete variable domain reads EAGVAQSPRYKIIEKRQSVAFWCNPISGHATLYWYQQILGQGPKLLIQFQNNGVVDDSQLPKDRFSAERLKGVDSTLKIQPAKLEDSAVYLCASSSSDRGRTDTQYFGPGTRLTVL.

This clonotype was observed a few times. The CDR3, as DNA: TGTGCCAGCAGCCAAGTCAGCGGGAGCCCAGATACGCAGTATTTT. Its protein is CASSQVSGSPDTQYF. This chain uses TRBV3-1 with TRBJ2-3; 8 bases agree with TRBD2. CDR1 is LGHDT, CDR2 YNNKEL, per germline (reference sequence). The CDR3 length is 15 residues. The J segment lost 4 bases and the V segment lost 1 base, leaving 4 bases of the junction unmatched.

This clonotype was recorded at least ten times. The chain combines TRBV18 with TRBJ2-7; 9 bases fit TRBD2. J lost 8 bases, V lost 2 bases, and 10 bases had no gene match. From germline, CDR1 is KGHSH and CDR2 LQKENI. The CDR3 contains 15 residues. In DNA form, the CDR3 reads TGTGCCAGCTCACCAGAGGTAGCGGGGGACGGGAAGCAGTACTTC. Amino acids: CASSPEVAGDGKQYF.

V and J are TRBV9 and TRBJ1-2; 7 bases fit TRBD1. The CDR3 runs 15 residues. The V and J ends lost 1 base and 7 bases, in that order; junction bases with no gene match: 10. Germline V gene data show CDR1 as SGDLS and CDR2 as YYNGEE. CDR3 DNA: TGTGCCAGCAGCGTACGGGAGGGGGCCCCTCCTGGCTACACCTTC. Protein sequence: CASSVREGAPPGYTF.

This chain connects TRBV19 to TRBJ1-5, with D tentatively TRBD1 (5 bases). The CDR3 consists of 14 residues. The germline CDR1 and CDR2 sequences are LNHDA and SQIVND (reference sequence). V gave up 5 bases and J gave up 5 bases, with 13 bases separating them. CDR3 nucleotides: TGTGCCAGTAGTCGATTAGGGGACCATCAGCCCCAGCATTTT. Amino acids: CASSRLGDHQPQHF.

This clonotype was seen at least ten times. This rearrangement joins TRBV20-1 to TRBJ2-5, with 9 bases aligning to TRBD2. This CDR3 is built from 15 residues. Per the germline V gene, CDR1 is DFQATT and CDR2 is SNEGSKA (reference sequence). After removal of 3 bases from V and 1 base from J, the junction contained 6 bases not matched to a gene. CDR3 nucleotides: TGCAGTGCTAGGGGTGCTAGCGGGGTCCAAGAGACCCAGTACTTC. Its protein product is CSARGASGVQETQYF.